Listed below are T cell receptor beta chains from one sample, sequenced in a study of graft-versus-host responses after intestinal transplantation. For these receptors, no antigen is known. Libraries were prepared by immunoSEQ multiplex PCR; TCRdb keeps only in-frame clonotypes and omits some of them. The sample holds approximately 89,000 clones, 92% seen once. The sequences come from unstimulated CD4+ T cells sorted from spleen or lymph node cells, collected before intestinal transplant. Receptors were obtained from a human donor who received an intestinal transplant. Each CDR3 is given with its conserved first and last residue. D genes are given only for firm matches. Part of the rows lack a size; the others show once, few, many or a class for expanded clones.

TRBV5-8,NA,TRBD1,TRBJ2-1,CASSLAYLGTGGSEQFF,TGTGCCAGCAGCTTGGCCTATTTGGGGACAGGGGGCAGTGAGCAGTTCTTC
TRBV6-1,NA,TRBD1,TRBJ1-5,CASRRDRGNQPQHF,TGTGCCAGCAGGAGGGACAGGGGGAATCAGCCCCAGCATTTT
TRBV18,once,NA,TRBJ2-4,CASSPPGTLAKNIQYF,TGTGCCAGCTCACCTCCTGGGACATTAGCCAAAAACATTCAGTACTTC
TRBV6-5,once,NA,TRBJ1-6,CASTVQVSYNSPLHF,TGTGCCAGCACTGTACAGGTCTCCTATAATTCACCCCTCCACTTT
TRBV6-6,NA,TRBD1,TRBJ1-5,CASSLGTARGNQPQHF,TGTGCCAGCAGTTTGGGGACAGCGCGGGGCAATCAGCCCCAGCATTTT
TRBV30,NA,NA,TRBJ2-1,CASVAAWYNEQFF,TGTGCCTCCGTAGCGGCGTGGTACAATGAGCAGTTCTTC
TRBV7-2,NA,TRBD2,TRBJ2-1,CASSPWTSGSNEQFF,TGTGCCAGCAGCCCCTGGACTAGCGGGAGCAATGAGCAGTTCTTC
TRBV11-3,NA,NA,TRBJ2-3,CASSLEFAGTDTQYF,TGTGCCAGCAGCTTAGAATTCGCGGGGACAGATACGCAGTATTTT
TRBV5-1,NA,TRBD1,TRBJ1-4,CASSLVGRDRASFATNEKLFF,TGCGCCAGCAGCTTGGTCGGGCGGGACAGGGCTTCCTTTGCAACTAATGAAAAACTGTTTTTT
TRBV11-1,NA,NA,TRBJ2-7,CASSRGYEQYF,TGTGCCAGCAGCAGGGGATACGAGCAGTACTTC
TRBV27,once,TRBD2,TRBJ2-3,CASSLWLGTSGGTDTQYF,TGTGCCAGCAGTTTATGGCTTGGGACTAGCGGGGGCACAGATACGCAGTATTTT
TRBV10-3,few,TRBD1,TRBJ2-1,CAIRGQGAYNEQFF,TGTGCCATCAGGGGACAGGGGGCGTACAATGAGCAGTTCTTC
TRBV7-3,NA,TRBD1,TRBJ2-7,CASRPPWGQASYEQYF,TGTGCCAGCAGACCACCTTGGGGACAGGCATCCTACGAGCAGTACTTC
TRBV5-5,NA,TRBD1,TRBJ1-1,CASSLAQGVGTEAFF,TGTGCCAGCAGCTTGGCGCAGGGGGTGGGAACTGAAGCTTTCTTT
TRBV11-3,NA,NA,TRBJ2-7,CASSSSTGYEQYF,TGTGCCAGCAGCTCGTCGACGGGGTACGAGCAGTACTTC
TRBV4-3,few,NA,TRBJ1-6,CASSHSLGSAGRYGSPLHF,TGCGCCAGCAGCCATTCCCTCGGTTCGGCAGGGAGGTACGGATCACCCCTCCACTTT
TRBV7-9,NA,NA,TRBJ1-2,CASSPQGLSYGYTF,TGTGCCAGCAGCCCCCAGGGGCTGAGCTATGGCTACACCTTC
TRBV7-2,NA,TRBD1,TRBJ1-5,CASSSTGNNQPQHF,TGTGCCAGCAGCTCGACAGGGAATAATCAGCCCCAGCATTTT
TRBV19,NA,NA,TRBJ1-2,CASSIEGTTNYGYTF,TGTGCCAGTAGTATAGAGGGGACAACTAACTATGGCTACACCTTC
TRBV29-1,NA,TRBD1,TRBJ1-4,CSVMTGVGEKLFF,TGCAGCGTCATGACAGGGGTTGGGGAAAAACTGTTTTTT
TRBV21-1,NA,NA,TRBJ1-1,CASSSTGRNTEAFF,TGTGCCAGCTCCTCGACAGGGAGGAACACTGAAGCTTTCTTT